Sequencing of this T cell receptor (beta chain) was carried out in a study of identifying expanded T cells in peripheral blood. Measured with immunoSEQ multiplex PCR; TCRdb has only the in-frame clones, and not every one. Here the sample spans some 90,000 clones, about 88% being singletons. Study-wide findings and caveats: Differentially abundant clones: about 1.2 between replicates, about 15 at roughly 15 days, less than 20 at four.

Trimming removed 2 bases from V and 7 bases from J; junction bases left unmatched: 9. The CDR3 runs 16 residues. In germline, CDR1 is SGHRS, CDR2 YFSETQ. On this clone itself: Its target is not known.

The chain couples TRBV5-1 to TRBJ1-4; 9 nucleotides agree with TRBD1. This TCR was recovered from a person between 18 and 70 years old in good health. Sequencing was done on a sample of blood. The CDR3 DNA is TGCGCCAGCAGCTTAAAGACAGGGGGTGAAGGTGAAAAACTGTTTTTT. It codes for CASSLKTGGEGEKLFF.